This T cell receptor (beta chain) was recovered during a study of T cell responses to AZD1222 COVID-19 vaccine. The CDR3 totals 18 residues. Trimming pared 4 bases from V and 4 bases from J, leaving 22 bases between. CDR1 and CDR2 (germline): SEHNR, FQNEAQ (reference sequence). Profiling relied on immunoSEQ multiplex PCR, and the TCRdb table lists in-frame clones only, not all of them. The sample has about 120,000 clones, around 87% seen once; the top ten hold around 1.2%. General study findings and limits: Donors were mostly white British, more females; clonal diversity possibly underestimated. Repertoires in all cases were sampled only once the peak T cell response had passed.

Points on this clone: Its antigen is not identified.

This TCR came from an adult in good health. The sequenced sample was peripheral blood, obtained on day 0 of AZD1222 vaccination. The chain is built from TRBV7-9 and TRBJ2-2, with a weak D call TRBD2 (6 bases). DNA for the CDR3: TGTGCCAGCAGCTCACCCAATTTTCCCATCGGGGGCACCGGGGAGCTGTTTTTT. This codes for CASSSPNFPIGGTGELFF.